This T cell receptor (beta chain) was sequenced for a study of shared clonotypes between healthy human individuals. Repertoires were generated with immunoSEQ multiplex PCR, while TCRdb's copy carries only in-frame clones and drops some. The sample gives about 2 million clones, 85% to 95% of which show up once; 0.1% to 0.15% is in the top ten. In germline, CDR1 is LNHDA, CDR2 SQIVND (reference sequence). This CDR3 contains 16 residues. J lost 0 bases, V lost 5 bases, and 7 bases had no gene match. This clonotype was sampled from a man younger than 35 in good health. The sample was naive CD4+ T cells sorted from blood. As for subset: CD45RA+ positively selected. The chain has TRBV19 and TRBJ1-5, with TRBD1 matching over 7 bases. DNA for the CDR3: TGTGCCAGTAGTTTCGGGACAGTAAGTAGCAATCAGCCCCAGCATTTT. Amino acid sequence: CASSFGTVSSNQPQHF.